What follows describes a single T cell receptor (beta chain). Other DNA sequences in this sample translate to the same CDR3. This CDR3 is built from 15 residues. With 4 bases clipped from V and 1 base from J, the junction kept 5 bases outside the gene matches. Germline CDR1 reads MNHEY; CDR2 reads SMNVEV (reference sequence). The data stem from a study of shared clonotypes between healthy human individuals. Produced via immunoSEQ multiplex PCR; TCRdb's table is partial and in-frame only. The sample contains around 690,000 clones, 80% to 95% of which appear only once. The chain uses TRBV27 and TRBJ1-1, with 8 nucleotides matching TRBD1. The receptor was derived from a man aged 18 to 30 in good health. Some clones in this sample may be carry-over from other donors' samples. Sequencing was performed on memory CD8+ T cells from PBMCs. Documented subset: CD45RO+ cells pooled with CCR7-negative TemRA cells. CDR3 amino acids: CASSSSGTGNTEAFF. The DNA for the CDR3 is TGTGCCAGCAGTTCCTCAGGGACAGGGAACACTGAAGCTTTCTTT.